This T cell receptor (beta chain) originates from a study of T cells in pancreatic ductal adenocarcinoma. The method was immunoSEQ multiplex PCR; TCRdb's version includes in-frame clones alone and lacks a portion of them. This table holds more than 85,000 clones, nearly 95% found once. Surgery without prior neoadjuvant therapy was the treatment of the selected pancreatic ductal adenocarcinoma patients. Study-level results: The resected cohort was biased toward the minority with early-stage disease. Unique clonotypes were around 8-fold more numerous in blood than in tumor. Comparisons of tumor and blood clonality may show falsely lower tumor diversity. Tumor and blood clonality did not differ significantly, about 0.1 versus 0.07.

Details on this clone: Antigen specificity is unknown.

The germline V and J ends were trimmed by 4 bases and 2 bases, with 12 bases remaining between them. The germline gives CDR1 MDHEN, CDR2 SYDVKM. This CDR3 contains 14 residues. Sequencing was done on a sample of PBMCs. The chain joins TRBV28 to TRBJ2-7; possible D gene TRBD1, 6 bases. The receptor's source is a human donor with pancreatic ductal adenocarcinoma. CDR3 in DNA: TGTGCCAGCAGTTCAGGGGATGTGGCCTACGAGCAGTACTTC. It translates to CASSSGDVAYEQYF.